Listed here are 8 T cell receptor beta chains from one sample, sequenced in a study of identical twins (dated by TCRdb to 2016 to 2017). The library came from 5' RACE. TCRdb names Illumina HiSeq 2000 as the instrument used. TCRdb ran its own pipeline on the public reads, namely fastp trimming at Q25 and MiXCR clone calling, and kept in-frame beta chains. Identical CDR3 proteins give one entry, which carries the most common genes and DNA. This sample has some 330,000 distinct CDR3 sequences in its table, and approximately 10% of those were observed once. The ten largest account for under 10% of the sample. The sequencing sample was made of naive T cells sorted from blood. The cell subset or site tag for this specimen amounts to: cells isolated with a human naive T-cell isolation kit. The receptors originated from a woman between 50 and 59 years old in good health.

CDR3 DNA sequence: TGTGCCAGCAGCTTATACGGGCCTAGCGGGACCAATGAGCAGTTCTTC. It is translated as CASSLYGPSGTNEQFF. This rearrangement joins TRBV7-6 to TRBJ2-1, with 9 bases identical to TRBD2. The germline CDR1 and CDR2 sequences are SGHVS and FNYEAQ. The CDR3 spans 16 residues. V gave up 2 bases and J gave up 6 bases; unmatched junction bases: 8.

This chain links TRBV12-3 or TRBV12-4 with TRBJ2-3, with unresolved D. The CDR3 runs 13 residues. With 6 bases removed from V and 0 bases from J, the gap between germline ends came to 7 bases. CDR3 loop: CASRLVSTDTQYF. The CDR3 DNA follows: TGTGCCAGCAGGCTAGTTAGCACAGATACGCAGTATTTT.

This clonotype was seen only a few times. The CDR3 loop is CASSPSGGSGNTIYF. In nucleotides, the CDR3 is TGTGCCAGCAGTCCATCAGGGGGCTCTGGAAACACCATATATTTT. The rearrangement joins TRBV12-3 or TRBV12-4 to TRBJ1-3, with 7 bases aligning to TRBD1. This CDR3 has 15 amino acids. Germline trimming cut 5 bases from V and 0 bases from J; bases unmatched to any gene: 4.

This clonotype was recorded at least ten times. The V gene is TRBV20-1, the J gene TRBJ2-5; D gene unclear. Looked up from germline, CDR1 is DFQATT and CDR2 is SNEGSKA (reference sequence). The CDR3 loop spans 14 amino acids. With 5 bases removed from V and 1 base from J, the gap between germline ends came to 14 bases. CDR3 sequence reads: CSAAPGEFQETQYF. DNA for the CDR3: TGCAGTGCTGCCCCTGGAGAGTTCCAAGAGACCCAGTACTTC.

This clonotype has at least ten counts. The chain has TRBV3-1 and TRBJ2-1; the D is unclear. The germline V gene encodes CDR1 LGHDT and CDR2 YNNKEL (reference sequence). CDR3 length: 15 amino acids. V shed 1 base and J shed 1 base, with 8 bases lying between them. CDR3 DNA sequence: TGTGCCAGCAGCCAAGTGGTGGTATCCTACAATGAGCAGTTCTTC. It yields the protein CASSQVVVSYNEQFF.

The chain joins TRBV29-1 to TRBJ2-7; possible D gene TRBD1, 6 bases. Per the germline V gene, CDR1 is SQVTM and CDR2 is ANQGSEA. This CDR3 has 12 amino acids. The V end lost 4 bases, the J end lost 5 bases, and 12 bases lay between the germline ends. The CDR3 sequence is CSVGDNLHEQYF. Here the CDR3 DNA reads TGCAGCGTTGGGGACAATCTGCACGAGCAGTACTTC.

The chain recombines TRBV12-3 or TRBV12-4 with TRBJ2-7; 8 bases line up with TRBD1. V lost 5 bases to trimming and J lost 2 bases; unmatched junction nucleotides: 2. The CDR3 is 13 residues long. The CDR3 DNA reads as TGTGCCAGCAGTCAGGACAGGGCCTACGAGCAGTACGTC. It encodes CASSQDRAYEQYV.

The table lists this clonotype with a few counts. V is TRBV24-1 and J is TRBJ2-5; TRBD2 matches 11 bases. Trimming cost V 3 bases and J 4 bases; bases outside gene matches: 12. This CDR3 has 18 residues. Germline values: CDR1 KGHDR, CDR2 SFDVKD. The CDR3 is CATSDTQLAGGFVETQYF. The CDR3 DNA is TGTGCCACCAGTGATACCCAGCTAGCGGGAGGATTTGTAGAGACCCAGTACTTC.